This T cell receptor beta chain was identified during a study of T-cell memory formation after mild COVID-19. For the study at large: TCR clusters were mostly confined to one donor each. Notes on the study in general: Confirmation was lacking for SARS-CoV-2 specificity of second-wave clones that peaked on day 37. Memory from before infection featured some responding clones, which suggests cross-reactive memory joined.

Worth noting for this clonotype: Its antigen is still unknown.

The CDR3 length is 14 residues. Trimming stripped 3 bases from V and 6 bases from J, with 12 bases between. Per the germline V gene, CDR1 is SEHNR and CDR2 is FQNEAQ (reference sequence). UMIs and sample barcodes were carried by the TCR alpha and TCR beta cDNA libraries that 5'RACE produced using constant-segment primers. TCRdb reprocessed the 5' RACE reads via MiXCR and lists one record per CDR3 protein. The sample records approximately 89,000 distinct CDR3 sequences, 25% being singletons. Material: PBMCs or a T cell subset sorted from them (not recorded which). The source of this sequence is a man between 18 and 35 years old who had mild COVID-19 (a few samples of this study predate the infection). Cell type and time point are not known. The chain combines TRBV7-9 with TRBJ1-5, with TRBD1 as a possible D gene (6 bases). The CDR3 bases are TGTGCCAGCAGCTTGCCGGGAGGGGGTCAGCCCCAGCATTTT. This gives the protein CASSLPGGGQPQHF.